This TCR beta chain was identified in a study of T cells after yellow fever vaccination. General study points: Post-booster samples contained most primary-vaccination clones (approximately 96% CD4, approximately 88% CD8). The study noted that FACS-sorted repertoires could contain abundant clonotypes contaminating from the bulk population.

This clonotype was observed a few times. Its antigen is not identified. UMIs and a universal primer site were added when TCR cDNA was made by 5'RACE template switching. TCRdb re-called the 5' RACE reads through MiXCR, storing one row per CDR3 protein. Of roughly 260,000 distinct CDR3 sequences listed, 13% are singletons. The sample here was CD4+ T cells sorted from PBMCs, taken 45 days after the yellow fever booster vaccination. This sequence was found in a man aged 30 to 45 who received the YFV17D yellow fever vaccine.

The CDR3 here is CASSPGLAEYEQFF. In nucleotides, the CDR3 is TGTGCCAGCAGCCCGGGACTAGCGGAATATGAGCAGTTCTTC. J is TRBJ2-1 and V is TRBV7-9; 11 nucleotides align to TRBD2. Germline V gives CDR1 SEHNR, CDR2 FQNEAQ (reference sequence). Trimming at V came to 5 bases and at J to 8 bases, leaving 5 bases not matched to a gene. The CDR3 loop spans 14 amino acids.